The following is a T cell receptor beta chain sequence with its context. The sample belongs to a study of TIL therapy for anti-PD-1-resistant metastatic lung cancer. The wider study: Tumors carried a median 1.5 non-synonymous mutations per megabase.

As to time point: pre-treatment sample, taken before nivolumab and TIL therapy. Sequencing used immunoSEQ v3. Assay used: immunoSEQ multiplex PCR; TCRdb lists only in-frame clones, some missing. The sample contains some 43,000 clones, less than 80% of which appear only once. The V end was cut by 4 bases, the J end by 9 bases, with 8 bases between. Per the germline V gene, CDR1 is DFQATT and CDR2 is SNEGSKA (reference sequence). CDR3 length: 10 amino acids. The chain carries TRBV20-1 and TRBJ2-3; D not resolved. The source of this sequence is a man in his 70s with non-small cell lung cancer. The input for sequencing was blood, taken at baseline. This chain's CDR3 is CSATCETQYF. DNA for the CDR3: TGCAGTGCTACCTGTGAGACGCAGTATTTT.